A single sample is the source of the 4 T cell receptor beta chains below, sequenced in a study of CD8 T cells in Susac syndrome. It was with random hexamers that 0.5 to 1 ug RNA was reverse transcribed. TCRdb processed the immunoSEQ multiplex PCR reads anew with MiXCR; each CDR3 protein has one entry. The sample yields around 71,000 distinct CDR3 sequences, roughly 93% seen once. Specimen: CD4+ T cells from PBMCs. These receptors were taken from a human donor with Susac syndrome.

The chain carries TRBV28 and TRBJ1-2, with D maybe TRBD1 (5 bases). Trimming shortened V by 4 bases and J by 1 base, and 19 bases separated the two germline ends. The CDR3 loop spans 17 amino acids. Germline V CDR1 and CDR2: MDHEN, SYDVKM. CDR3 in DNA: TGTGCCAGCAGTTCCCCGGGGGGGGTGGCCTTTAACTATGGCTACACCTTC. Encoded protein: CASSSPGGVAFNYGYTF.

The chain has TRBV6-2 or TRBV6-3 and TRBJ2-3; possible D gene TRBD2, 5 bases. Germline loops: CDR1 MNHEY, CDR2 SVGEGT. Trimming cost V 7 bases and J 5 bases, with 7 bases left between them. CDR3 size: 11 residues. The CDR3 DNA reads as TGTGCCAGCACGGGGAAAGATACGCAGTATTTT. The encoded protein is CASTGKDTQYF.

The chain couples TRBV12-3 or TRBV12-4 to TRBJ1-1; the D is unclear. The V and J ends lost 6 bases and 10 bases respectively, with 18 bases between them. The CDR3 spans 13 residues. The CDR3, as DNA: TGTGCCAGCAGCCCAGACCTATTTCGGAGAGCTTTCTTT. Encoded protein: CASSPDLFRRAFF.

The chain couples TRBV18 to TRBJ1-2; the match to TRBD1 covers 7 bases. Germline CDR1 KGHSH, CDR2 LQKENI. The CDR3 loop spans 15 amino acids. The J segment lost 8 bases and the V segment lost 0 bases, leaving 9 bases of the junction unmatched. This chain's CDR3 is CASSPPLRGTVGYTF. The CDR3 DNA follows: TGTGCCAGCTCACCACCCCTACGAGGGACAGTCGGCTACACCTTC.